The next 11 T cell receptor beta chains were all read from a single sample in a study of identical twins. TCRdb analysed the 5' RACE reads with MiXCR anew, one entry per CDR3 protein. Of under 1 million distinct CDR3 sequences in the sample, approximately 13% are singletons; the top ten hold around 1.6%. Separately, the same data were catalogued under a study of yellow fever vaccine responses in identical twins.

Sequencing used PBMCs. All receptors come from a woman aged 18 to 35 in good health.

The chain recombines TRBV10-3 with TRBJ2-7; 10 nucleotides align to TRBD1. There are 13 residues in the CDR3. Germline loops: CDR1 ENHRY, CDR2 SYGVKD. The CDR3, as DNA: TGTGCCATCAGTGAGGATGGGACAGGGGACCTGTGGGTC. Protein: CAISEDGTGDLWV.

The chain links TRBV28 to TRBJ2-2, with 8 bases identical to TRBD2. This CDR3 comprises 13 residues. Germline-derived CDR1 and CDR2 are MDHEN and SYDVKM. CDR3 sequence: CATSGGDTGELFF. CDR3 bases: TGTGCAACAAGCGGGGGAGACACCGGGGAGCTGTTTTTT.

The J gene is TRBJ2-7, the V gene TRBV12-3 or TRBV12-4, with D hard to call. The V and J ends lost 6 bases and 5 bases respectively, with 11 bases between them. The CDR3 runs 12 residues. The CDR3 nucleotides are TGTGCCAGCAGGGACCTGTTTGACGAGCAGTACTTC. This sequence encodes CASRDLFDEQYF.

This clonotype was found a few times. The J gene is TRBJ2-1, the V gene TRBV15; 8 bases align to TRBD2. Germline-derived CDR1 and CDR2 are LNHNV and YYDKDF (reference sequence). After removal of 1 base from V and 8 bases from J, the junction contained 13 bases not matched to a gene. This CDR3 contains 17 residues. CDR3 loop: CATSRVLAGLKAHEQFF. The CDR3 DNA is TGTGCCACCAGCAGAGTTCTAGCGGGTCTGAAAGCTCATGAGCAGTTCTTC.

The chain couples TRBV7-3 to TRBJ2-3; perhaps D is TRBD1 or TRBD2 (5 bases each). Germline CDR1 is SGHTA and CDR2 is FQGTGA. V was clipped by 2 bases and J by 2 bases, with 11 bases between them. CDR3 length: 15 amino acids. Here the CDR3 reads CASSLGTGITDTQYF. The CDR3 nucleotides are TGTGCCAGCAGCTTAGGGACGGGGATCACAGATACGCAGTATTTT.

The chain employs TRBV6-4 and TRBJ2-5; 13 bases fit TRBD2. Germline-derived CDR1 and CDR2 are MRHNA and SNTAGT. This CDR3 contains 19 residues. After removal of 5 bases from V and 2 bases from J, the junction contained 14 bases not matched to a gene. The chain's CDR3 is CASSTTRVTSGGQQETQYF. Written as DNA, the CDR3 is TGTGCCAGCAGTACTACCCGGGTGACTAGCGGGGGGCAACAAGAGACCCAGTACTTC.

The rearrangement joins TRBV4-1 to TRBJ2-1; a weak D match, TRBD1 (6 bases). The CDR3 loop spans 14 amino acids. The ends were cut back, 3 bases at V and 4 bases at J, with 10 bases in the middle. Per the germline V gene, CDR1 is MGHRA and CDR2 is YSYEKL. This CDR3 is CASSQGDRYNEQFF. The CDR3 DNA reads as TGCGCCAGCAGCCAGGGAGACAGGTACAATGAGCAGTTCTTC.

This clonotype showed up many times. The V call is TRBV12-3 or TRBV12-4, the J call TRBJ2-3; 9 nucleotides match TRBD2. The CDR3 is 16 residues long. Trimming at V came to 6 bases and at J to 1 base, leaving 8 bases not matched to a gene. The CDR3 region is CASSPVAGEGTDTQYF. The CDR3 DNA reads TGTGCCAGCAGCCCAGTAGCGGGAGAGGGCACAGATACGCAGTATTTT.

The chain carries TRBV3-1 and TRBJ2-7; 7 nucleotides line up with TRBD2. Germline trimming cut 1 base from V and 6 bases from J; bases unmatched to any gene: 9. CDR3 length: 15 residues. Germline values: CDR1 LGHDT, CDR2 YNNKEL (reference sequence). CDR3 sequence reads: CASSQGFERGGEQYV. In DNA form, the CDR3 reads TGTGCCAGCAGCCAAGGGTTCGAGCGGGGCGGCGAGCAGTACGTC.

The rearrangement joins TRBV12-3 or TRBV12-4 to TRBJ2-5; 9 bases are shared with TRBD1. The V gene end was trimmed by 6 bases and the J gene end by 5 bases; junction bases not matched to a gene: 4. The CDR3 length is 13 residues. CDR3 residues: CASRDRGWETQYF. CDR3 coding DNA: TGTGCCAGCAGAGACAGGGGGTGGGAGACCCAGTACTTC.

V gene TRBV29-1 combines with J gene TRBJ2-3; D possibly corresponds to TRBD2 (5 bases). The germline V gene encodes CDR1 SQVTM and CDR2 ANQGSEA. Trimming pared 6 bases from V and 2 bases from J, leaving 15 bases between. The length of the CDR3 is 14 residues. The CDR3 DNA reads TGCAGCGTCGCTAGCAAAGACCACACAGATACGCAGTATTTT. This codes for CSVASKDHTDTQYF.